Following are 22 T cell receptor beta chains from one sample sequenced in a study of blood T cells in healthy people across ages. A J-beta primer mix and a sample-barcoded 5' primer were used in a second PCR of roughly 6 to 11 cycles. TCRdb ran MiXCR on the 5' RACE reads and lists one entry per CDR3 protein. This sample has 500,000 to 650,000 distinct CDR3 sequences, with around 27% found just once. The same specimen was also included in a second study, on T cells of mothers and their children.

Source material: blood. Receptors were obtained from a boy younger than 10 in good health.

The rearrangement links TRBV20-1 to TRBJ2-1; TRBD2 matches 11 bases. The CDR3 is made up of 20 amino acids. V trimming: 8 bases; J trimming: 0 bases; junction bases outside the gene matches: 21. Germline V gene data show CDR1 as DFQATT and CDR2 as SNEGSKA (reference sequence). CDR3 in amino acids: CSPTGGHELTSGSSYNEQFF. DNA of the CDR3: TGCAGTCCGACCGGGGGGCACGAGCTTACTAGCGGGAGCTCCTACAATGAGCAGTTCTTC.

Details on this clonotype: One junction end does not reproduce the germline sequence, and a read error may be involved. The gene calls are TRBV6-2 or TRBV6-3 and TRBJ2-1, with D unresolved. The length of the CDR3 is 11 residues. Per the germline V gene, CDR1 is MNHEY and CDR2 is SVGEGT. Here the CDR3 reads CASTSANGQFF. The CDR3 coding sequence is TGTGCCAGCACCTCGGCCAATGGGCAGTTCTTC.

The rearrangement uses TRBV10-3 and TRBJ2-4; 8 bases match TRBD2. Trimming cost V 1 base and J 9 bases; bases outside gene matches: 8. Germline CDR1 is ENHRY and CDR2 is SYGVKD. The CDR3 runs 15 residues. The CDR3 sequence is CAISEFSGERAIQYF. The CDR3 DNA is TGTGCCATCAGTGAGTTTAGCGGGGAGCGGGCCATTCAGTACTTC.

The chain is built from TRBV7-9 and TRBJ2-5; a weak D match, TRBD1 (6 bases). The J call may be in error: the DNA end matches TRBJ2-7 better. Germline V CDR1 and CDR2: SEHNR, FQNEAQ (reference sequence). The CDR3 is made up of 12 amino acids. CDR3 in amino acids: CASQQGSYEQYF. In DNA form, the CDR3 reads TGTGCCAGTCAACAGGGATCCTACGAGCAGTACTTC.

This clonotype was detected a few times. J is TRBJ2-3 and V is TRBV20-1, with 8 bases identical to TRBD1. Trimming removed 6 bases from V and 4 bases from J; junction bases left unmatched: 9. CDR1 and CDR2 (germline): DFQATT, SNEGSKA (reference sequence). This CDR3 has 14 residues. The CDR3 nucleotides are TGCAGTGCCCGGGGGACAGGCGGAGCAGATACGCAGTATTTT. This gives the protein CSARGTGGADTQYF.

This clonotype was seen a few times. CDR3 sequence: CSVRGGDGWEKLFF. The CDR3 DNA reads TGCAGCGTCCGGGGCGGGGACGGTTGGGAAAAACTGTTTTTT. The V call is TRBV29-1, the J call TRBJ1-4; a possible D gene is TRBD1 (5 bases). Trimming took off 6 bases at V and 8 bases at J, with 19 bases between the two ends. This CDR3 comprises 14 residues. The germline V gene encodes CDR1 SQVTM and CDR2 ANQGSEA. The whole variable domain, filled in from reference TRBV29-1 and TRBJ1-4, reads SAVISQKPSRDICQRGTSLTIQCQVDSQVTMMFWYRQQPGQSLTLIATANQGSEATYESGFVIDKFPISRPNLTFSTLTVSNMSPEDSSIYLCSVRGGDGWEKLFFGSGTQLSVL.

The V call is TRBV7-2, the J call TRBJ2-1; no clear D gene. The germline gives CDR1 SGHTA, CDR2 FQGNSA. CDR3 length: 14 amino acids. The V gene lost 5 bases and the J gene lost 3 bases, with 11 bases spanning the gap. The CDR3 sequence is CASSAGRHYNEQFF. CDR3 nucleotides: TGTGCCAGCAGCGCCGGCCGACACTACAATGAGCAGTTCTTC.

The gene calls are TRBV7-2 and TRBJ2-7; 7 bases are shared with TRBD1. The germline V gene has CDR1 SGHTA and CDR2 FQGNSA. The J segment lost 4 bases and the V segment lost 4 bases, leaving 7 bases of the junction unmatched. This CDR3 region has 14 residues. CDR3 in amino acids: CASSSFATGYEQYF. The CDR3 DNA reads as TGTGCCAGCAGCTCCTTTGCGACAGGGTACGAGCAGTACTTC.

The chain couples TRBV14 to TRBJ2-1, with D unclear. Germline V gives CDR1 SGHDN, CDR2 FVKESK. Trimming cost V 3 bases and J 0 bases, with 9 bases left between them. CDR3 length: 15 residues. The CDR3 region is CASSQETSSYNEQFF. The CDR3 region has the DNA TGTGCCAGCAGCCAGGAGACCAGCTCCTACAATGAGCAGTTCTTC. The full variable domain, in which reference TRBV14 and TRBJ2-1 provide the parts outside the CDR3, is EAGVTQFPSHSVIEKGQTVTLRCDPISGHDNLYWYRRVMGKEIKFLLHFVKESKQDESGMPNNRFLAERTGGTYSTLKVQPAELEDSGVYFCASSQETSSYNEQFFGPGTRLTVL.

The V call is TRBV29-1, the J call TRBJ1-2, with TRBD1 as a possible D gene (5 bases). V lost 5 bases and J lost 6, with 16 bases in between. Germline V gene sequence: CDR1 SQVTM, CDR2 ANQGSEA. The CDR3 is made up of 13 amino acids. CDR3 DNA sequence: TGCAGCGTTCAAAAAAACACGGGGGATGGCTACACCTTC. Residues: CSVQKNTGDGYTF.

The chain carries TRBV27 and TRBJ1-1; the D gene is possibly TRBD1 (6 bases). V was cut by 8 bases and J by 4 bases, with 8 bases left in between. Germline V gene lookup returns CDR1 MNHEY and CDR2 SMNVEV (reference sequence). CDR3 length: 11 amino acids. The CDR3 DNA is TGTGCCAGCTTAGGGGGCACTGAAGCTTTCTTT. It translates to CASLGGTEAFF.

This clonotype was seen more than once but under ten times. This sequence joins TRBV12-3 or TRBV12-4 and TRBJ2-3; D ambiguous. The CDR3 runs 12 residues. V lost 6 bases and J 2 bases, leaving 6 bases between the germline ends. CDR3 in DNA: TGTGCCAGCAGGATCTCCACAGATACGCAGTATTTT. It encodes CASRISTDTQYF.

The genes are TRBV19 and TRBJ1-1; no clear D. The length of the CDR3 is 16 residues. The V end was cut by 2 bases, the J end by 6 bases, with 19 bases between. Germline CDR1 LNHDA, CDR2 SQIVND (reference sequence). CDR3 nucleotide sequence: TGTGCCAGTAGTATATGTCATGCGGGTGGTCACGCTGAAGCTTTCTTT. Its protein is CASSICHAGGHAEAFF.

The V gene is TRBV29-1, the J gene TRBJ1-4, with D unclear. Germline loops: CDR1 SQVTM, CDR2 ANQGSEA. The V and J ends lost 7 bases and 2 bases respectively, with 14 bases between them. The CDR3 has 14 residues. The CDR3 bases are TGCAGCGCCCGGGAGTTTGGGACTAATGAAAAACTGTTTTTT. Residues: CSAREFGTNEKLFF.

The J gene is TRBJ1-2, the V gene TRBV10-3; tentative D call: TRBD1 (5 bases). The germline V gene has CDR1 ENHRY and CDR2 SYGVKD. With 2 bases removed from V and 5 bases from J, the gap between germline ends came to 15 bases. This CDR3 has 15 residues. The CDR3 sequence is CAISEGAGLGYGYTF. CDR3 nucleotides: TGTGCCATCAGTGAGGGGGCAGGGCTGGGGTATGGCTACACCTTC.

This clonotype was counted only a few times. The V and J genes are TRBV10-2 and TRBJ2-7; D possibly matches TRBD1 or TRBD2 (5 bases each). Trimming took 4 bases from V and 3 from J, leaving 16 bases between them. In germline, CDR1 is WSHSY, CDR2 SAAADI. The CDR3 spans 15 residues. The CDR3 DNA is TGCGCCAGCAGTGCCTCCTCGGGACCGTACTACGAGCAGTACTTC. Amino acids: CASSASSGPYYEQYF.

The chain uses TRBV2 and TRBJ2-1; 8 nucleotides align to TRBD2. Germline V gives CDR1 SNHLY, CDR2 FYNNEI. Germline trimming cut 11 bases from V and 6 bases from J; bases unmatched to any gene: 9. This CDR3 contains 13 residues. The CDR3: CAGSAGTSNEQFF. As DNA, the CDR3 is TGTGCCGGATCCGCCGGGACTAGCAATGAGCAGTTCTTC. The full variable domain, rest sourced from reference TRBV2 and TRBJ2-1, is EPEVTQTPSHQVTQMGQEVILRCVPISNHLYFYWYRQILGQKVEFLVSFYNNEISEKSEIFDDQFSVERPDGSNFTLKIRSTKLEDSAMYFCAGSAGTSNEQFFGPGTRLTVL.

The gene calls are TRBV12-3 or TRBV12-4 and TRBJ2-2; 7 bases map to TRBD2. The trim removed 3 bases at V and 5 bases at J, leaving 9 bases unmatched. The length of the CDR3 is 16 residues. The CDR3 loop is CASSLLGAGETGELFF. The CDR3 DNA reads TGTGCCAGCAGTTTGTTGGGTGCGGGAGAAACCGGGGAGCTGTTTTTT.

The sample holds a few counts of this clonotype. V usage is TRBV7-8 and J usage is TRBJ1-1; no reliable D call. Germline V CDR1 and CDR2: SGHVS, FQNEAQ. CDR3 length: 15 amino acids. The germline V and J ends were trimmed by 1 base and 0 bases, with 9 bases remaining between them. The CDR3 loop is CASSLVLLMNTEAFF. The CDR3 coding sequence is TGTGCCAGCAGCTTAGTCCTACTCATGAACACTGAAGCTTTCTTT. The complete variable domain, with remaining parts taken from reference TRBV7-8 and TRBJ1-1, reads GAGVSQSPRYKVAKRGQDVALRCDPISGHVSLFWYQQALGQGPEFLTYFQNEAQLDKSGLPSDRFFAERPEGSVSTLKIQRTQQEDSAVYLCASSLVLLMNTEAFFGQGTRLTVV.

This clonotype was observed a few times. The chain couples TRBV20-1 to TRBJ2-3, with a possible D match to TRBD2 (5 bases). The CDR3 consists of 12 residues. CDR1 and CDR2 from the germline V gene are DFQATT and SNEGSKA (reference sequence). Trimming cost V 3 bases and J 1 base, with 5 bases left between them. CDR3 sequence: CSARRGTDTQYF. The CDR3 nucleotides read TGCAGTGCTAGGAGGGGCACAGATACGCAGTATTTT.

The V call is TRBV24-1, the J call TRBJ1-6, with D unresolved. CDR3 length equals 15 residues. The germline V and J ends were trimmed by 0 bases and 5 bases, with 7 bases remaining between them. Germline V gene data show CDR1 as KGHDR and CDR2 as SFDVKD. The CDR3 reads CATSDLTDNNSPLHF. CDR3 coding DNA: TGTGCCACCAGTGATTTGACGGATAATAATTCACCCCTCCACTTT.

This clonotype was seen only a few times. The rearrangement links TRBV7-9 to TRBJ2-5; possible D gene TRBD2, 5 bases. Trimming left V 7 bases short and J 1 base short, with 10 bases between. The CDR3 sequence is 13 residues long. Germline CDR1 and CDR2: SEHNR and FQNEAQ (reference sequence). CDR3 DNA: TGTGCCAGCATCGAGGGATCCCAAGAGACCCAGTACTTC. Amino acid sequence: CASIEGSQETQYF.